The clone carrying this T cell receptor (beta chain) was seen a few times. Antigen specificity is unknown. This sample is part of a study of T cell repertoires in cytomegalovirus infection. Study-level information: Matching HLA type and CMV infection were both indicated by public TCR beta signatures. Overall study results and limits: The cumulative frequency of public TCR beta families distinguished individuals who carried CMV together with the relevant HLA. The ex vivo response was dominated by HLA-C-restricted CMV-specific TCR beta clonotypes.

Germline CDR1 reads MNHEY; CDR2 reads SVGEGT. With 0 bases removed from V and 1 base from J, the gap between germline ends came to 13 bases. This CDR3 is 17 amino acids long. TCRdb reanalysed the reads using MiXCR and keeps one entry per CDR3 protein. Here the sample spans hundreds of thousands of distinct CDR3 sequences, less than 40% being singletons. The clonotype was recovered from a human donor in good health (CMV status not recorded). Some clones in this sample may be carry-over from other donors' samples. This chain links TRBV6-2 or TRBV6-3 with TRBJ1-5; the D is unclear. Specimen: PBMCs. CDR3 in amino acids: CASSYSGSWGSNQPQHF. CDR3 coding DNA: TGTGCCAGCAGTTACTCCGGGTCTTGGGGAAGCAATCAGCCCCAGCATTTT.